Listed below are T cell receptor beta chains from one sample, sequenced in a study of blood T cell repertoires in COVID-19. Sequenced by immunoSEQ multiplex PCR; TCRdb stores in-frame clones only, minus some. This table has about 240,000 clones, about four fifths appearing once. The sample was peripheral blood. These TCRs come from a woman aged 18 to 35 with acute or convalescent COVID-19. The CDR3 runs from the conserved cysteine through the conserved F or W. The D gene is left open where the match is weak. Only part of the rows carry a size: once, few, many, or a class if the clone is expanded.

v_gene,d_gene,abundance,j_gene,CDR3aa
TRBV9,TRBD1,-,TRBJ1-4,CASSVVGQGNEKLFF
TRBV10-2,-,once,TRBJ2-3,CASSDPKRKADTQYF
TRBV6-4,-,-,TRBJ1-1,CASSDSKGALLNTEAFF
TRBV24-1,TRBD2,once,TRBJ2-1,CATSDPTSGRYNEQFF
TRBV6-5,TRBD1,-,TRBJ2-2,CASSRQGANTGELFF
TRBV19,TRBD1,-,TRBJ1-5,CASSIEGGGYSNQPQHF
TRBV18,TRBD1,-,TRBJ2-6,CASSSTGVGANVLTF
TRBV4-3,-,-,TRBJ1-4,CASSQNSAGVGEKLFF
TRBV6-6,TRBD1,-,TRBJ1-2,CASSYRTGGYGYTF
TRBV28,TRBD1,-,TRBJ1-1,CASSSPGQGYMNTEAFF
TRBV30,TRBD2,-,TRBJ2-7,CAWSLAGVGEQYF
TRBV24-1,-,-,TRBJ1-5,CATSDSGGPQHF
TRBV19,TRBD1,few,TRBJ1-6,CASSMGTGREPLHF
TRBV19,TRBD2,-,TRBJ2-7,CASRAGTSGPYEQYF
TRBV10-1,-,-,TRBJ1-2,CASSDRTDYGYTF
TRBV30,TRBD2,-,TRBJ2-1,CAWNRGTSGKGARSYNEQFF
TRBV5-1,TRBD1,-,TRBJ1-2,CASSYPGQGAHGYTF
TRBV7-2,-,once,TRBJ2-7,CASSLRSDPYEQYF
TRBV5-1,-,-,TRBJ2-7,CASSPPGTYLYEQYF
TRBV3-1/TRBV3-2,-,-,TRBJ2-1,CASSPQENEQFF
TRBV6-2/TRBV6-3,TRBD1,-,TRBJ1-5,CASSPPTGGVQPQHF
TRBV29-1,-,-,TRBJ2-3,CSVDSPRGLEATDTQYF
TRBV7-2,TRBD1,few,TRBJ2-7,CASSYGTGTSYEQYF
TRBV25-1,-,-,TRBJ2-3,CASSEIGEDTDTQYF
TRBV6-1,-,-,TRBJ1-6,CASSEQGQYSPLHF
TRBV30,TRBD1,-,TRBJ2-5,CAQGQGFYSETQYF
TRBV28,-,-,TRBJ1-1,CASSLDSEAFF
TRBV30,-,medium-sized,TRBJ1-6,CAWSVRGRGRDSPLHF
TRBV28,TRBD2,-,TRBJ2-7,CASSLGLAGTYEQYF
TRBV14,-,-,TRBJ2-5,CASSQDVVSQETQYF
TRBV19,-,-,TRBJ1-1,CASSLQVGGTEAFF
TRBV7-9,-,-,TRBJ1-1,CASSLSRELHTEAFF
TRBV6-4,-,-,TRBJ2-1,CASSDWGLNRNEQFF
TRBV20-1,-,-,TRBJ1-1,CSASNQGPPVAEAFF
TRBV5-6,-,-,TRBJ1-2,CASSLTGRGYTF
TRBV6-2/TRBV6-3,-,-,TRBJ2-7,CASSYQIKTGSSYEQYF
TRBV9,TRBD1,once,TRBJ1-6,CASSPRDRDSPLHF
TRBV28,TRBD1,-,TRBJ1-2,CASSLGLRGRNYGYTF
TRBV12-2,-,-,TRBJ2-7,CASRLALDPDRVGNEQYF
TRBV9,TRBD1,-,TRBJ1-5,CASSVTGDPNQPQHF
TRBV6-1,TRBD1,-,TRBJ2-2,CASSEFGTAGELFF
TRBV6-4,TRBD2,-,TRBJ2-1,CASSRTSGSVDEQFF
TRBV29-1,-,-,TRBJ2-2,CSAAAVSGELFF
TRBV9,TRBD1,-,TRBJ2-5,CASSVGGTGETQYF
TRBV30,-,-,TRBJ1-2,CAWSTGYGYTF
TRBV27,TRBD2,-,TRBJ2-7,CASSLVRGRLNEQYF
TRBV7-2,-,-,TRBJ1-4,CASSLEGVYEKLFF
TRBV4-3,-,-,TRBJ2-6,CASSQEVQGGMVLTF